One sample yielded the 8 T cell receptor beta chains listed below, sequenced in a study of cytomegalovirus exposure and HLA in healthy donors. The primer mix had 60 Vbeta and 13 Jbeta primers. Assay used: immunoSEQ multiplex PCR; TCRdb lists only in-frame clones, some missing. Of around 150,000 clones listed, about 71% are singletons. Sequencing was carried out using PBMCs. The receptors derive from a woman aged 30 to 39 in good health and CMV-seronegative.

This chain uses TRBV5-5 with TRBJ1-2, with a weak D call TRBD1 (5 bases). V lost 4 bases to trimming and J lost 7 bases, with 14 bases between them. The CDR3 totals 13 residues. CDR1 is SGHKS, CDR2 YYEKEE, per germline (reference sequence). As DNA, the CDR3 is TGTGCCAGCAGCCGGACAAGCAGTCGTGGCTACACCTTC. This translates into CASSRTSSRGYTF.

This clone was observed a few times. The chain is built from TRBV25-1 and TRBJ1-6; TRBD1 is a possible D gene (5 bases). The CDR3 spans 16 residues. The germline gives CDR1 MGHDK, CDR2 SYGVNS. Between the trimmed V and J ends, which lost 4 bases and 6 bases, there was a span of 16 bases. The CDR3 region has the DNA TGTGCCAGCAGTGGCGGTTCGGGTGGGGCTAATTCACCCCTCCACTTT. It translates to CASSGGSGGANSPLHF.

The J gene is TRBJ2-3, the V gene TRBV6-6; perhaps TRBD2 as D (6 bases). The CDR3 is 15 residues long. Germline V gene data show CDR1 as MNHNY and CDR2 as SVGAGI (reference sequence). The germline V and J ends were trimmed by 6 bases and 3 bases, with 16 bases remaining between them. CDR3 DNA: TGTGCCAGCAGCGCTCATAGCGGCGGGACAGATACGCAGTATTTT. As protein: CASSAHSGGTDTQYF.

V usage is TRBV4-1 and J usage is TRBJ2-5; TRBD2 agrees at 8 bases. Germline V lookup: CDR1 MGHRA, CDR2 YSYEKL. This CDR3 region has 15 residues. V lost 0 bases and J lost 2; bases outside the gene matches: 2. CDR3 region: CASSQETSVQETQYF. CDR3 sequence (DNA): TGCGCCAGCAGCCAAGAGACTAGCGTACAAGAGACCCAGTACTTC.

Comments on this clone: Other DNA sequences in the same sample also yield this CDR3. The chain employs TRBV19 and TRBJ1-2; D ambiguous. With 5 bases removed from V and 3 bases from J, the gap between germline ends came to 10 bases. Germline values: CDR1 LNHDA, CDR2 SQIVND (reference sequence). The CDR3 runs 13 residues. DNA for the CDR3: TGTGCCAGTAGTTCATCCACATACTATGGCTACACCTTC. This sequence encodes CASSSSTYYGYTF.

CDR3 region: CASSPDRSSTSQQYF. CDR3 DNA: TGCGCCAGCAGCCCAGACCGATCCAGTACGTCCCAGCAGTACTTC. The chain couples TRBV4-1 to TRBJ2-7, with D hard to call. The CDR3 runs to 15 residues. The V end was cut by 4 bases, the J end by 8 bases, with 21 bases between. Germline CDR1 reads MGHRA; CDR2 reads YSYEKL.

The CDR3 spells CASSTAGGDRGYGYTF. The CDR3, as DNA: TGTGCCAGCAGTACGGCCGGTGGGGACAGGGGTTATGGCTACACCTTC. The chain combines TRBV28 with TRBJ1-2, with 10 bases fitting TRBD1. The V gene end was trimmed by 5 bases and the J gene end by 5 bases; junction bases not matched to a gene: 11. The CDR3 runs to 16 residues. Germline V lookup: CDR1 MDHEN, CDR2 SYDVKM.

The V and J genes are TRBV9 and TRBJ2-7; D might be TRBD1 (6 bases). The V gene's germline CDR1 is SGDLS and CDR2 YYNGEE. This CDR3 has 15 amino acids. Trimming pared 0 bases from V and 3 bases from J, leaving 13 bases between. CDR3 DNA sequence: TGTGCCAGCAGCGTAGTCCCGACAGGAATCTACGAGCAGTACTTC. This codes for CASSVVPTGIYEQYF.